This T cell receptor (beta chain) came from a study of blood T cells in healthy people across ages. This clonotype was seen a handful of times. V lost 1 base, J lost 2 bases, and 15 bases lay in between. Per the germline V gene, CDR1 is LGHNA and CDR2 is YSLEER. The CDR3 spans 18 residues. The authors ran a second PCR of roughly 6 to 11 cycles using a sample-barcoded 5' primer and a J-beta primer mix. Every cDNA was tagged by a template-switch adaptor with 12 random nucleotides. Every sample produced at least 3 million CDR3-containing paired-end reads. TCRdb recomputed calls from the 5' RACE reads with MiXCR, one row per CDR3 protein. In the table there are approximately 900,000 distinct CDR3 sequences, roughly 50% of which are singletons. Peripheral blood was drawn, approximately 9.5 milliliters per donor. Isolated per sample were at least 6 million PBMCs.

This receptor was obtained from a man aged 30 to 39 in good health. This sequence joins TRBV4-3 and TRBJ2-6, with a possible D match to TRBD1 (6 bases). The sequenced material came from blood. The CDR3 DNA reads as TGCGCCAGCAGCCAAGTTAGTGAGGGGGAAGCTGGGGCCAACGTCCTGACTTTC. Translating it yields CASSQVSEGEAGANVLTF.